What follows is one TCR beta chain and its context. Assay used: immunoSEQ multiplex PCR; TCRdb lists only in-frame clones, some missing. The data contain more than 55,000 clones, approximately 88% of them singletons. V lost 0 bases and J 0 bases, leaving 18 bases between the germline ends. The CDR3 is made up of 19 amino acids. CDR1 and CDR2 (germline): MGHRA, YSYEKL. These data are taken from a study of OX40 agonist ivuxolimab in advanced cancers. This clonotype originated in an adult with an advanced solid tumor such as melanoma, head and neck, liver or kidney cancer. This rearrangement joins TRBV4-1 to TRBJ1-5; possible D gene TRBD1, 5 bases. The sample was CD4+ or CD8+ T cells sorted from blood, taken in a trial of the OX40 agonist ivuxolimab. The CDR3 spells CASSQDNFGAQNSNQPQHF. CDR3 DNA sequence: TGCGCCAGCAGCCAAGATAACTTTGGGGCACAGAATAGCAATCAGCCCCAGCATTTT.